The clone carrying this T cell receptor beta chain has a handful of counts. The target antigen is unknown. V dropped 3 bases and J dropped 1; count of bases not matched to a gene: 10. Germline V gives CDR1 DFQATT, CDR2 SNEGSKA (reference sequence). The CDR3 length is 17 residues. The data were obtained in a study of type 1 regulatory T cells. Overall study context: This in vitro CD4 product, T-allo10, is enriched for Tr1 cells and alloantigen-specific.

TCRdb used MiXCR to reprocess the reads, holding one entry per CDR3 protein. The repertoire holds 60,000 to 70,000 distinct CDR3 sequences, 63% seen once, with about 7.3% in the top ten. T-allo10 cells from the graft donor were described as anergic, host-alloantigen-specific, and alloantigen-specific suppressors. The chain employs TRBV20-1 and TRBJ2-2, with 8 nucleotides matching TRBD2. The sample comprised cultured T cells, either the whole culture or a sorted T cell fraction (not recorded which). Noted subset: Tr1-enriched cell product generated in vitro against host alloantigens. The source is a human donor in good health. The CDR3 DNA is TGCAGTGCTAGGGGACGTCCGGGACTAGAGAACACCGGGGAGCTGTTTTTT. Translated: CSARGRPGLENTGELFF.